The 14 T cell receptor beta chains below all came from one sample that was sequenced in a study of blood T cell repertoires in COVID-19. Profiling relied on immunoSEQ multiplex PCR, and the TCRdb table lists in-frame clones only, not all of them. This table holds approximately 35,000 clones, 75% to 85% found once. The specimen was peripheral blood. These receptors were obtained from an elderly man with active COVID-19.

This chain connects TRBV7-9 to TRBJ2-3, with 10 bases identical to TRBD1. After removal of 6 bases from V and 5 bases from J, the junction contained 5 bases not matched to a gene. The CDR3 is 14 residues long. In germline, CDR1 is SEHNR, CDR2 FQNEAQ (reference sequence). CDR3 loop: CASRWTGGEDTQYF. DNA of the CDR3: TGTGCCAGCAGATGGACAGGGGGGGAAGATACGCAGTATTTT.

The chain couples TRBV6-5 to TRBJ2-3; 9 bases map to TRBD1. The germline V gene has CDR1 MNHEY and CDR2 SVGAGI. This CDR3 is 15 amino acids long. After removal of 5 bases from V and 2 bases from J, the junction contained 5 bases not matched to a gene. The CDR3 reads CASSRDRVTTDTQYF. As DNA, the CDR3 is TGTGCCAGCAGTAGGGACAGGGTCACCACAGATACGCAGTATTTT.

This rearrangement joins TRBV2 to TRBJ2-7; D call uncertain. V lost 3 bases to trimming and J lost 6 bases, with 3 bases between them. Germline V gene sequence: CDR1 SNHLY, CDR2 FYNNEI. The CDR3 extends over 10 amino acids. CDR3 loop: CASSDIEQYF. CDR3 nucleotides: TGTGCCAGCAGTGATATCGAGCAGTACTTC.

This chain links TRBV2 with TRBJ2-3; perhaps TRBD2 as D (5 bases). Germline values: CDR1 SNHLY, CDR2 FYNNEI. The length of the CDR3 is 11 residues. Trimming took off 10 bases at V and 6 bases at J, with 11 bases between the two ends. The CDR3 loop reads CAIGGGDTQYF. The CDR3 DNA follows: TGTGCCATCGGAGGCGGGGATACGCAGTATTTT.

The chain is built from TRBV7-2 and TRBJ2-2; 8 bases fit TRBD2. Germline V gene lookup returns CDR1 SGHTA and CDR2 FQGNSA. This CDR3 region has 16 residues. After removal of 5 bases from V and 6 bases from J, the junction contained 11 bases not matched to a gene. This chain's CDR3 is CASSLSAGGRSGELFF. CDR3 nucleotide sequence: TGTGCCAGCAGCCTAAGTGCAGGCGGGAGGTCCGGGGAGCTGTTTTTT. Supplemented by reference TRBV7-2 and TRBJ2-2, the full variable domain reads GAGVSQSPSNKVTEKGKDVELRCDPISGHTALYWYRQSLGQGLEFLIYFQGNSAPDKSGLPSDRFSAERTGGSVSTLTIQRTQQEDSAVYLCASSLSAGGRSGELFFGEGSRLTVL.

The chain is built from TRBV4-2 and TRBJ2-7; 7 bases are shared with TRBD1. The germline V gene has CDR1 LGHNA and CDR2 YNFKEQ. J was trimmed by 10 bases and V by 4 bases; bases with no gene match: 13. The length of the CDR3 is 14 residues. The CDR3 is CASSPIPTGPIQYF. CDR3 coding DNA: TGTGCCAGCAGCCCCATTCCGACAGGGCCTATTCAGTACTTC.

J is TRBJ1-1 and V is TRBV7-9; D is perhaps TRBD1 (5 bases). There are 8 residues in the CDR3. V was clipped by 11 bases and J by 8 bases, with 6 bases between them. Germline V gene lookup returns CDR1 SEHNR and CDR2 FQNEAQ (reference sequence). CDR3 loop: CAWGEAFF. The CDR3 region has the DNA TGTGCCTGGGGCGAAGCTTTCTTT. Full variable domain (outside the CDR3, taken from reference TRBV7-9 and TRBJ1-1): DTGVSQNPRHKITKRGQNVTFRCDPISEHNRLYWYRQTLGQGPEFLTYFQNEAQLEKSRLLSDRFSAERPKGSFSTLEIQRTEQGDSAMYLCAWGEAFFGQGTRLTVV.

The gene calls are TRBV5-4 and TRBJ2-2; tentatively, D is TRBD1 (5 bases). Trimming stripped 4 bases from V and 0 bases from J, with 13 bases between. Germline V gives CDR1 SGHNT, CDR2 YYREEE (reference sequence). The CDR3 runs 16 residues. The CDR3 DNA sequence: TGTGCCAGCAGCACCGCAGGGCTCGCGAACACCGGGGAGCTGTTTTTT. It is translated as CASSTAGLANTGELFF.

The chain is built from TRBV28 and TRBJ1-5; D is ambiguous. Germline CDR1 reads MDHEN; CDR2 reads SYDVKM. The length of the CDR3 is 15 residues. With 5 bases removed from V and 2 bases from J, the gap between germline ends came to 13 bases. Here the CDR3 reads CASSQSVVGNQPQHF. The CDR3 DNA reads TGTGCCAGCAGTCAGAGCGTAGTGGGCAATCAGCCCCAGCATTTT.

The chain couples TRBV7-2 to TRBJ2-3; 7 positions agree with TRBD2. V shed 11 bases and J 5 bases; nucleotides not matched to a gene: 10. The germline CDR1 and CDR2 sequences are SGHTA and FQGNSA. The CDR3 is 13 amino acids. The CDR3 region is CACTSAQRDTQYF. Here the CDR3 DNA reads TGTGCCTGTACTAGCGCTCAAAGAGATACGCAGTATTTT.

This clone was picked up one time. The chain combines TRBV10-3 with TRBJ1-6, with 11 bases aligning to TRBD1. The CDR3 extends over 17 amino acids. Trimming took 3 bases from V and 7 from J; bases not matched to a gene: 8. Germline V gives CDR1 ENHRY, CDR2 SYGVKD. The CDR3 here is CAISDRTGGAGNSPLHF. The CDR3 DNA is TGTGCCATCAGTGACCGGACAGGGGGCGCGGGCAATTCACCCCTCCACTTT.

This chain uses TRBV2 with TRBJ2-6, with 9 nucleotides matching TRBD1. This CDR3 contains 16 residues. Germline V gives CDR1 SNHLY, CDR2 FYNNEI. Unmatched junction bases numbered 7, after V lost 9 bases and J lost 1 base. CDR3 residues: CASHRDRASGANVLTF. The DNA for the CDR3 is TGTGCCAGTCACCGGGACAGGGCTTCTGGGGCCAACGTCCTGACTTTC.

The chain couples TRBV6-5 to TRBJ1-2; TRBD1 matches at 8 bases. V lost 6 bases, J lost 6 bases, and 3 bases stayed unmatched. The CDR3 runs 12 residues. The germline CDR1 and CDR2 sequences are MNHEY and SVGAGI. This CDR3 is CASSPTGDGYTF. CDR3 DNA: TGTGCCAGCAGCCCGACAGGGGATGGCTACACCTTC.

The rearrangement links TRBV5-4 to TRBJ2-2, with 7 bases aligning to TRBD2. CDR3 length: 16 residues. Germline CDR1 SGHNT, CDR2 YYREEE (reference sequence). Trimming removed 4 bases from V and 3 bases from J; junction bases left unmatched: 9. The CDR3, as DNA: TGTGCCAGCAGCGGGAGGGCGCGCGAGGACACCGGGGAGCTGTTTTTT. It codes for CASSGRAREDTGELFF.